This T cell receptor (beta chain) was profiled in a study of control samples from healthy donors and cancer patients. The method was immunoSEQ multiplex PCR; TCRdb's version includes in-frame clones alone and lacks a portion of them. The sample includes about 39,000 clones, more than 70% of them seen just once. This clone was seen only once. Germline values: CDR1 MNHEY, CDR2 SMNVEV (reference sequence). V was shortened by 5 bases and J by 3 bases, with 8 bases between the two germline ends. CDR3 size: 12 residues. Material for sequencing was PBMCs. This receptor was obtained from a woman aged 55 to 70 with lung cancer. This chain joins TRBV27 and TRBJ2-7; D gene uncertain. CDR3 in DNA: TGTGCCAGCAGTCCCCCCGGCTACGAGCAGTACTTC. The encoded protein is CASSPPGYEQYF.